This T cell receptor (beta chain) was sequenced in a study of cytomegalovirus exposure and HLA in healthy donors. Notes on the study in general: The study labeled fewer than 200 TCR beta chains cytomegalovirus-associated. The tendency of first-cohort TCR clusters to co-occur in the 130 or so validation repertoires was identified by a subsequent analysis.

Germline CDR1 is LGHNA and CDR2 is YSLEER. This CDR3 contains 11 residues. Trimming removed 1 base at V and 7 bases at J, with 1 base between. This clone has only a few counts. Its antigen remains unidentified. TCRdb's copy holds only in-frame clones and misses some; the assay was immunoSEQ multiplex PCR. The table lists a few hundred thousand clones, 65% to 85% of them singletons, with over 11% in the top ten. The TCR was taken from a woman aged 25 to 39 in good health and CMV-seropositive. J is TRBJ1-4 and V is TRBV4-3; D remains ambiguous. The sample comprised PBMCs. CDR3 protein: CASSQGEKLFF. The CDR3, as DNA: TGCGCCAGCAGCCAAGGTGAAAAACTGTTTTTT.